A single sample is the source of the 29 T cell receptor beta chains below, sequenced in a study of PD-L1 blockade in urothelial cancer. The protocol was immunoSEQ multiplex PCR, while the TCRdb copy is restricted to in-frame clones and leaves out a portion. The sample has some 48,000 clones, approximately 83% seen once; the top ten hold under 11%. Time point in this sample: peripheral blood 6 weeks after treatment start. The sample consisted of PBMCs, taken around atezolizumab (anti-PD-L1) treatment. The receptors originated from a man between 60 and 70 years old with urothelial cancer.

This clone was detected only a few times. The rearrangement uses TRBV6-6 and TRBJ1-5; weak D call: TRBD1 (5 bases). Germline CDR1 is MNHNY and CDR2 is SVGAGI (reference sequence). The CDR3 spans 15 residues. Between the trimmed V and J ends, which lost 6 bases and 2 bases, there was a span of 14 bases. CDR3 bases: TGTGCCAGCAGAAACCAGGGTCAGGGCAATCAGCCCCAGCATTTT. This translates into CASRNQGQGNQPQHF.

The chain joins TRBV30 to TRBJ2-1; 8 nucleotides agree with TRBD2. CDR3 size: 15 residues. CDR1 is GTSNPN, CDR2 SVGIG, per germline (reference sequence). The trim removed 3 bases at V and 2 bases at J, leaving 6 bases unmatched. The CDR3 DNA reads as TGTGCCTGGAGGTACAAGCGGGGGCCCTACAATGAGCAGTTCTTC. Protein: CAWRYKRGPYNEQFF.

The chain links TRBV21-1 to TRBJ1-2. TRBV21-1 is a listed pseudogene. The CDR3 extends over 15 amino acids. CDR3 protein: CASSAWTDPTYGYTF. CDR3 in DNA: TGTGCCAGCAGCGCCTGGACTGATCCCACCTATGGCTACACCTTC.

The chain links TRBV7-3 to TRBJ1-2; perhaps TRBD1 as D (5 bases). The CDR3 sequence is 13 residues long. The V end lost 2 bases, the J end lost 8 bases, and 12 bases lay between the germline ends. Germline V gene data show CDR1 as SGHTA and CDR2 as FQGTGA. The CDR3 sequence is CASSLGQGGGYTF. CDR3 in DNA: TGTGCCAGCAGCTTAGGCCAGGGTGGCGGCTACACCTTC. The full variable domain, with the rest looked up from reference TRBV7-3 and TRBJ1-2, is GAGVSQTPSNKVTEKGKYVELRCDPISGHTALYWYRQSLGQGPEFLIYFQGTGAADDSGLPNDRFFAVRPEGSVSTLKIQRTERGDSAVYLCASSLGQGGGYTFGSGTRLTVV.

The V gene is TRBV11-2, the J gene TRBJ2-1, with 11 nucleotides matching TRBD2. CDR3 length: 15 amino acids. With V trimmed by 2 bases and J by 9 bases, 6 bases remained unmatched. CDR1 and CDR2 from the germline V gene are SGHAT and FQNNGV. The CDR3 coding sequence is TGTGCCAGCAGCTTAAATAGCGGGGGGGTGGGTGAGCAGTTCTTC. Translation gives CASSLNSGGVGEQFF.

The rearrangement joins TRBV15 to TRBJ2-7; 7 bases are shared with TRBD2. Germline CDR1 is LNHNV and CDR2 is YYDKDF (reference sequence). This CDR3 region has 16 residues. V lost 0 bases to trimming and J lost 0 bases; unmatched junction nucleotides: 5. CDR3 in amino acids: CATSRELSSGSYEQYF. CDR3 bases: TGTGCCACCAGCAGAGAACTTTCTAGCGGCTCCTACGAGCAGTACTTC.

This clone was recorded only once. The CDR3 loop reads CASSPSGGSYEQYF. The CDR3 DNA follows: TGTGCCAGTAGTCCTAGCGGGGGGTCCTACGAGCAGTACTTC. The chain joins TRBV19 to TRBJ2-7, with 11 positions matching TRBD2. Germline CDR1 and CDR2: LNHDA and SQIVND (reference sequence). V trimming: 5 bases; J trimming: 1 base; junction bases outside the gene matches: 1. CDR3 length: 14 residues. Supplemented by reference TRBV19 and TRBJ2-7, the full variable domain reads DGGITQSPKYLFRKEGQNVTLSCEQNLNHDAMYWYRQDPGQGLRLIYYSQIVNDFQKGDIAEGYSVSREKKESFPLTVTSAQKNPTAFYLCASSPSGGSYEQYFGPGTRLTVT.

The chain links TRBV10-1 to TRBJ2-7; 7 bases are shared with TRBD2. The CDR3 loop spans 15 amino acids. Germline lookup yields CDR1 WNHNN and CDR2 SYGVQD (reference sequence). With V trimmed by 6 bases and J by 0 bases, 8 bases remained unmatched. CDR3 nucleotides: TGCGCCAGCAGCGGAGGGAGGGAAAGCTCCTACGAGCAGTACTTC. It specifies CASSGGRESSYEQYF.

The chain is built from TRBV6-1 and TRBJ1-5; D call uncertain. Germline-derived CDR1 and CDR2 are MNHNS and SASEGT. V was trimmed by 4 bases and J by 2 bases, leaving 12 bases between them. The CDR3 is made up of 15 amino acids. Here the CDR3 DNA reads TGTGCCAGCAGTGTTGGGGAGGTGGGCAATCAGCCCCAGCATTTT. This encodes CASSVGEVGNQPQHF.

This rearrangement joins TRBV28 to TRBJ2-5; D uncertain. The CDR3 consists of 15 residues. Trimming left V 3 bases short and J 2 bases short, with 13 bases between. Germline V gives CDR1 MDHEN, CDR2 SYDVKM. CDR3 in amino acids: CASSFRRQAQETQYF. DNA of the CDR3: TGTGCCAGCAGTTTTCGCCGACAAGCACAAGAGACCCAGTACTTC.

V and J are TRBV19 and TRBJ2-7; 7 nucleotides match TRBD2. This CDR3 is 16 amino acids long. From germline, CDR1 is LNHDA and CDR2 SQIVND (reference sequence). The ends lost 0 bases at V and 2 bases at J; junction bases unmatched: 7. The CDR3 here is CASSIDLGAGAYEQYF. The CDR3, as DNA: TGTGCCAGTAGTATAGATCTCGGGGCGGGGGCCTACGAGCAGTACTTC.

This clone appeared a single time. The CDR3 sequence: CASSYYSAVYTDTQYF. In DNA, the CDR3 is TGCGCCAGCAGCTACTACTCAGCGGTATACACAGATACGCAGTATTTT. The V and J genes are TRBV5-1 and TRBJ2-3; weak D call: TRBD2 (5 bases). The CDR3 covers 16 residues. Germline loops: CDR1 SGHRS, CDR2 YFSETQ. V was cut by 3 bases and J by 2 bases, with 16 bases left in between.

This chain uses TRBV15 with TRBJ2-7; D perhaps matches TRBD2 (5 bases). The ends were cut back, 0 bases at V and 4 bases at J, with 7 bases in the middle. Germline-derived CDR1 and CDR2 are LNHNV and YYDKDF (reference sequence). The CDR3 extends over 13 amino acids. The DNA for the CDR3 is TGTGCCACCAGCAGAGATGGAGGATACGAGCAGTACTTC. This encodes CATSRDGGYEQYF.

Details on this clone: The junction shows a germline mismatch at one end, possibly a read error. The rearrangement joins TRBV18 to TRBJ2-7; 10 nucleotides agree with TRBD1. The germline V gene has CDR1 KGHSH and CDR2 LQKENI. The CDR3 covers 15 residues. Here the CDR3 reads CASSPQEGRQGATSF. The DNA of the CDR3 is TGTGCCAGCTCACCTCAAGAAGGTAGACAGGGGGCGACTAGCTTC.

This clone showed up just a few times. Here the CDR3 reads CSVLQRGTGQGFYGYTF. Written as DNA, the CDR3 is TGCAGCGTTCTACAGAGGGGGACGGGACAGGGGTTCTATGGCTACACCTTC. The chain joins TRBV29-1 to TRBJ1-2, with 10 bases lining up with TRBD1. The J segment lost 4 bases and the V segment lost 5 bases, leaving 16 bases of the junction unmatched. CDR3 length: 17 residues. Germline V lookup: CDR1 SQVTM, CDR2 ANQGSEA.

The genes are TRBV4-1 and TRBJ1-2; D is uncertain. Germline CDR1 is MGHRA and CDR2 is YSYEKL. Trimming cost V 1 base and J 2 bases, with 11 bases left between them. The CDR3 spans 15 residues. The CDR3 protein is CASSQVRTANYGYTF. The CDR3 DNA follows: TGCGCCAGCAGCCAAGTAAGAACAGCAAACTATGGCTACACCTTC.

The gene calls are TRBV19 and TRBJ2-2; perhaps TRBD1 as D (6 bases). This CDR3 region has 13 residues. V lost 8 bases, J lost 9 bases, and 16 bases lay in between. Germline CDR1 LNHDA, CDR2 SQIVND (reference sequence). The CDR3 DNA is TGTGCCAGTGGCCTGGGGGCGCCCCGGGAGCTGTTTTTT. Amino acids: CASGLGAPRELFF. The full variable domain, with the rest looked up from reference TRBV19 and TRBJ2-2, is DGGITQSPKYLFRKEGQNVTLSCEQNLNHDAMYWYRQDPGQGLRLIYYSQIVNDFQKGDIAEGYSVSREKKESFPLTVTSAQKNPTAFYLCASGLGAPRELFFGEGSRLTVL.

About this clone: One junction end does not reproduce the germline sequence, and a read error may be involved. The same CDR3 also results from other DNA sequences found in this sample. V is TRBV7-2 and J is TRBJ2-7, with D maybe TRBD2 (6 bases). CDR1 and CDR2 (germline): SGHTA, FQGNSA. This CDR3 has 14 amino acids. CDR3 in amino acids: CASSLLGGPYEQYF. The CDR3 DNA follows: TGTGCCAGCAGCCTTCTCGGGGGACCCTATGAGCAGTACTTC.

This clone was recorded once. The chain links TRBV18 to TRBJ1-2; D remains unclear. Trimming pared 7 bases from V and 8 bases from J, leaving 14 bases between. Germline CDR1 is KGHSH and CDR2 is LQKENI. This CDR3 has 12 amino acids. Written as DNA, the CDR3 is TGTGCCAGCTTCCCGGGAGGTGGCGGCTACACCTTC. Amino acids: CASFPGGGGYTF.

The rearrangement links TRBV30 to TRBJ1-5, with D uncertain. The germline V gene encodes CDR1 GTSNPN and CDR2 SVGIG (reference sequence). The CDR3 runs to 13 residues. Trimming shortened V by 4 bases and J by 3 bases, and 10 bases separated the two germline ends. The CDR3 DNA is TGTGCCTGGACACAGACCCACAATCAGCCCCAGCATTTT. Protein: CAWTQTHNQPQHF.

This sequence joins TRBV5-1 and TRBJ2-1; the D is unclear. This CDR3 contains 14 residues. V was pared by 6 bases and J by 0 bases, with 10 bases between. The germline V gene has CDR1 SGHRS and CDR2 YFSETQ. CDR3 region: CASMATSSYNEQFF. The CDR3 DNA reads TGCGCCAGCATGGCCACCAGCTCCTACAATGAGCAGTTCTTC.

The chain recombines TRBV2 with TRBJ1-2, with a weak D call TRBD1 (5 bases). The V and J ends lost 6 bases and 4 bases respectively, with 12 bases between them. Germline loops: CDR1 SNHLY, CDR2 FYNNEI. CDR3 length equals 13 residues. The CDR3 DNA follows: TGTGCCAGCAGAATCGACAGTGGCTATGGCTACACCTTC. Translating gives CASRIDSGYGYTF.

V usage is TRBV7-8 and J usage is TRBJ2-1; TRBD2 aligns across 9 bases. Per the germline V gene, CDR1 is SGHVS and CDR2 is FQNEAQ. The V and J ends lost 1 base and 7 bases, in that order; junction bases with no gene match: 8. The CDR3 extends over 16 amino acids. The CDR3 reads CASSLGGGGVGNEQFF. CDR3 nucleotides: TGTGCCAGCAGCTTAGGCGGCGGGGGGGTGGGAAATGAGCAGTTCTTC.

V and J are TRBV7-2 and TRBJ1-5; 7 nucleotides align to TRBD1. Germline V lookup: CDR1 SGHTA, CDR2 FQGNSA. The CDR3 is 17 residues long. Trimming removed 2 bases from V and 2 bases from J; junction bases left unmatched: 9. In nucleotides, the CDR3 is TGTGCCAGCAGCTTAATCCGACAGGGATATGGCAATCAGCCCCAGCATTTT. Encoded protein: CASSLIRQGYGNQPQHF.

The chain carries TRBV7-3 and TRBJ2-6; 8 positions agree with TRBD1. The CDR3 is 16 residues long. With V trimmed by 5 bases and J by 3 bases, 6 bases remained unmatched. CDR1 SGHTA and CDR2 FQGTGA come from the germline V gene. DNA of the CDR3: TGTGCCAGCAGCCGCCGGACAGGGAATGGGGCCAACGTCCTGACTTTC. It translates to CASSRRTGNGANVLTF.

CDR3 sequence reads: CASTFYTGTQETQYF. DNA of the CDR3: TGTGCCAGCACTTTTTACACAGGGACCCAAGAGACCCAGTACTTC. V gene TRBV27 combines with J gene TRBJ2-5; TRBD1 is a possible D gene (6 bases). CDR1 and CDR2 (germline): MNHEY, SMNVEV (reference sequence). CDR3 length: 15 residues. V lost 7 bases to trimming and J lost 1 base, with 16 bases between them.

The V call is TRBV11-3, the J call TRBJ2-7; D might be TRBD2 (5 bases). The CDR3 covers 13 residues. The V gene's germline CDR1 is SGHNT and CDR2 YENEEA. Trimming took 1 base from V and 5 from J, leaving 9 bases between them. CDR3 sequence (DNA): TGTGCCAGCAGCTTAGTTCGGGGAAACGAGCAGTACTTC. It translates to CASSLVRGNEQYF. The full variable domain, its missing parts supplied by reference TRBV11-3 and TRBJ2-7, is EAGVVQSPRYKIIEKKQPVAFWCNPISGHNTLYWYLQNLGQGPELLIRYENEEAVDDSQLPKDRFSAERLKGVDSTLKIQPAELGDSAVYLCASSLVRGNEQYFGPGTRLTVT.

This chain uses TRBV28 with TRBJ2-7, with 7 bases aligning to TRBD1. Germline CDR1 reads MDHEN; CDR2 reads SYDVKM. This CDR3 is built from 15 residues. V shed 5 bases, J shed 2 bases, and the junction held 9 bases outside the gene matches. CDR3 nucleotide sequence: TGTGCCAGCAGTGGCCACTCGGACAGGCCCTACGAGCAGTACTTC. Translating gives CASSGHSDRPYEQYF.

This chain connects TRBV6-1 to TRBJ2-7; TRBD2 is a possible D gene (6 bases). CDR3 length equals 15 residues. The V gene lost 0 bases and the J gene lost 2 bases, with 11 bases spanning the gap. Germline CDR1 is MNHNS and CDR2 is SASEGT. CDR3 coding DNA: TGTGCCAGCAGTGAAGCGCTTACGGGGGCCTACGAGCAGTACTTC. This translates into CASSEALTGAYEQYF.